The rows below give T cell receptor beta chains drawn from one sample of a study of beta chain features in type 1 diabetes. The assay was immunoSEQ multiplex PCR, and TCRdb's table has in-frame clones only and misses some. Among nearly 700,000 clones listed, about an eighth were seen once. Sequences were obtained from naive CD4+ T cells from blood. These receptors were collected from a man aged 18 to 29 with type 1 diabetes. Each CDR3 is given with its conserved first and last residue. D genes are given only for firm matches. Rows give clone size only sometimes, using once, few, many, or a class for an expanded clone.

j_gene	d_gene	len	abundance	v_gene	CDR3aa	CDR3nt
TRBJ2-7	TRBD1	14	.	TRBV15	CATSRDRGQYEQYF	TGTGCCACCAGCAGGGACAGGGGGCAGTACGAGCAGTACTTC
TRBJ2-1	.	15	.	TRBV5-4	CASSLRRGTYNEQFF	TGTGCCAGCAGCTTGCGGAGGGGGACCTACAATGAGCAGTTCTTC
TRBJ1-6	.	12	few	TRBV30	CAWSRDNSPLHF	TGTGCCTGGAGTAGAGATAATTCACCCCTCCACTTT
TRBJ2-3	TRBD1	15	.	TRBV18	CASSPPGQGADTQYF	TGTGCCAGCTCACCTCCGGGACAGGGTGCAGATACGCAGTATTTT
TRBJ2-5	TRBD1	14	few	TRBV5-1	CASSSGQGGETQYF	TGCGCCAGCAGCTCCGGACAGGGTGGGGAGACCCAGTACTTC
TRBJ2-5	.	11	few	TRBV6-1	CAIKGWETQYF	TGTGCCATCAAGGGGTGGGAGACCCAGTACTTC
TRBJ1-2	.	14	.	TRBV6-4	CASSRTGSHYGYTF	TGTGCCAGCAGTCGCACAGGGTCCCACTATGGCTACACCTTC
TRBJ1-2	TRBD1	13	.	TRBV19	CASTYDRAYGYTF	TGTGCCAGTACCTATGACAGGGCCTATGGCTACACCTTC
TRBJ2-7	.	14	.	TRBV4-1	CASSQAPGWDEQYF	TGCGCCAGCAGCCAAGCCCCAGGGTGGGACGAGCAGTACTTC
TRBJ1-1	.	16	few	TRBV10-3	CAISAGGSARGTEAFF	TGTGCCATCAGCGCAGGCGGGTCAGCGAGGGGTACTGAAGCTTTCTTT
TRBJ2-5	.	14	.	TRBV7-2	CASSSGTVKETQYF	TGTGCCAGCAGCTCCGGGACGGTAAAAGAGACCCAGTACTTC
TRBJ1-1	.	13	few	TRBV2	CASRPGEGTEAFF	TGTGCCAGCAGACCAGGGGAAGGGACTGAAGCTTTCTTT
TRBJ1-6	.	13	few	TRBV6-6	CASSRLDDSPLHF	TGTGCCAGCAGTCGACTGGACGATTCACCCCTCCACTTT
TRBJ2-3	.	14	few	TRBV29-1	CSLHDRDFRDTQYF	TGCTCCCTACACGACCGGGACTTTCGAGATACGCAGTATTTT
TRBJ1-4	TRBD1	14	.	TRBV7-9	CASRPGQGVEKLFF	TGTGCCAGCAGGCCCGGACAGGGTGTAGAAAAACTGTTTTTT
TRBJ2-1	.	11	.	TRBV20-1	CSVGGYNEQFF	TGCAGTGTTGGGGGATACAATGAGCAGTTCTTC
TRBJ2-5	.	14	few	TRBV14	CASSQQGWQETQYF	TGTGCCAGCAGCCAACAGGGATGGCAAGAGACCCAGTACTTC
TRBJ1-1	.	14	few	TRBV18	CASSTGAGNTEAFF	TGTGCCAGCTCTACCGGGGCCGGGAACACTGAAGCTTTCTTT
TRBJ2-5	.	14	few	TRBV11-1	CASSLASQQETQYF	TGTGCCAGCAGCTTAGCGTCCCAGCAAGAGACCCAGTACTTC
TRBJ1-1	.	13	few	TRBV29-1	CSVDRQGNTEAFF	TGCAGCGTTGACCGGCAGGGGAACACTGAAGCTTTCTTT
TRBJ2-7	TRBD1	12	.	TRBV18	CASSPTGVEQYF	TGTGCCAGCTCACCGACAGGGGTGGAGCAGTACTTC
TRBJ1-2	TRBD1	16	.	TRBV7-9	CASSVPGQFSPDGYTF	TGTGCCAGCAGCGTACCGGGACAGTTTTCCCCCGACGGCTACACCTTC
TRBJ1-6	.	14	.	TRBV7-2	CASSLGNTHSPLHF	TGTGCCAGCAGCTTAGGTAACACTCATTCACCCCTCCACTTT
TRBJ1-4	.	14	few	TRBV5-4	CASSVDSTNEKLFF	TGTGCCAGCAGCGTAGACTCAACTAATGAAAAACTGTTTTTT
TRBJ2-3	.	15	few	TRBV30	CAWSVRRISTDTQYF	TGTGCCTGGAGTGTACGCAGAATTAGCACAGATACGCAGTATTTT
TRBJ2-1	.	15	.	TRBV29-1	CSVNSGSSSYNEQFF	TGCAGCGTTAACAGCGGGTCTAGCTCCTACAATGAGCAGTTCTTC
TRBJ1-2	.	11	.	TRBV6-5	CASRDFYGYTF	TGTGCCAGCAGGGACTTCTATGGCTACACCTTC
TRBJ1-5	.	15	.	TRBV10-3	CAISRSSNSNQPQHF	TGTGCCATCAGTCGGTCAAGTAATAGCAATCAGCCCCAGCATTTT
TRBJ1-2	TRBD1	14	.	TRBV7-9	CASSLDRQGNGYTF	TGTGCCAGCAGCTTAGATCGACAGGGGAATGGCTACACCTTC
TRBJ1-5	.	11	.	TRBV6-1	CASGTHQPQHF	TGTGCCAGCGGGACCCATCAGCCCCAGCATTTT
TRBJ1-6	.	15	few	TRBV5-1	CASSLGQIVGSPLHF	TGCGCCAGCAGCTTGGGGCAGATTGTGGGTTCACCCCTCCACTTT
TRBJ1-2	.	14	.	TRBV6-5	CASSPRGAGYGYTF	TGTGCCAGCAGCCCTCGGGGGGCTGGGTATGGCTACACCTTC
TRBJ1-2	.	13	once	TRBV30	CAWSVHANYGYTF	TGTGCCTGGAGTGTACACGCAAACTATGGCTACACCTTC
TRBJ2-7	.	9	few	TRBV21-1	CASVRVQYF	TGTGCCAGCGTACGGGTGCAGTACTTC
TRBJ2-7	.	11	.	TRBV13	CASSLSYEQYF	TGTGCCAGCAGCCTATCCTACGAGCAGTACTTC
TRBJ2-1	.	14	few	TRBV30	CAWRTLALVNEQFF	TGTGCCTGGAGAACGCTAGCGCTTGTAAATGAGCAGTTCTTC
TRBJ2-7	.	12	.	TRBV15	CATSRGDVEQYF	TGTGCCACCAGCAGAGGGGACGTCGAGCAGTACTTC
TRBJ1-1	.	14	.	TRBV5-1	CASRSTVVDTEAFF	TGCGCCAGCAGATCGACAGTGGTGGACACTGAAGCTTTCTTT
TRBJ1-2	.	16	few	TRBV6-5	CASSYAVGGMNGGYTF	TGTGCCAGCAGTTACGCGGTTGGGGGCATGAATGGTGGCTACACCTTC
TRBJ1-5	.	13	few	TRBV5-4	CASSSEVNQPQHF	TGTGCCAGCAGCTCCGAAGTCAATCAGCCCCAGCATTTT
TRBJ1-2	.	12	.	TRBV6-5	CASSELNSGYTF	TGTGCCAGCAGTGAATTGAACAGTGGCTACACCTTC
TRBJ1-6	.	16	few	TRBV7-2	CASSLVRVSSNSPLHF	TGTGCCAGCAGCTTAGTCAGGGTGTCTAGTAATTCACCCCTCCACTTT
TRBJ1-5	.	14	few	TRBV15	CATSSGRVVQPQHF	TGTGCCACCAGCAGCGGCAGGGTAGTACAGCCCCAGCATTTT
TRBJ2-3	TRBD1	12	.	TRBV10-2	CASGTGLDTQYF	TGCGCCAGCGGGACAGGGCTGGATACGCAGTATTTT
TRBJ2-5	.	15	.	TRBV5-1	CASSLAWTVKETQYF	TGCGCCAGCAGCTTGGCCTGGACAGTGAAAGAGACCCAGTACTTC